The text below deals with one T cell receptor beta chain. Its antigen is currently unknown. This entry belongs to a study of cytomegalovirus exposure and HLA in healthy donors. Trimming shortened V by 1 base and J by 9 bases, and 13 bases separated the two germline ends. Germline V lookup: CDR1 SEHNR, CDR2 FQNEAQ (reference sequence). The CDR3 runs 14 residues. General study findings and limits: Investigators reported 164 TCR beta chains as tied to cytomegalovirus.

PCR involved 60 Vbeta and 13 Jbeta primers. The method was immunoSEQ multiplex PCR; TCRdb's version includes in-frame clones alone and lacks a portion of them. The table has a few hundred thousand clones, roughly 80% seen once. V usage is TRBV7-9 and J usage is TRBJ1-5, with D possibly TRBD1 on 6 matching bases. Sequenced material: PBMCs. The receptor comes from a girl aged 10 to 17 in good health and CMV-seronegative. CDR3 DNA sequence: TGTGCCAGCAGCTTAGGACAGGCCGGGGCGCCCCAGCATTTT. Its translation: CASSLGQAGAPQHF. The full variable domain, completed using reference TRBV7-9 and TRBJ1-5, is DTGVSQNPRHKITKRGQNVTFRCDPISEHNRLYWYRQTLGQGPEFLTYFQNEAQLEKSRLLSDRFSAERPKGSFSTLEIQRTEQGDSAMYLCASSLGQAGAPQHFGDGTRLSIL.